Listed here are 25 T cell receptor beta chains from one sample, sequenced in a study of blood T cell repertoires in COVID-19. Clones were read by immunoSEQ multiplex PCR, and TCRdb kept only the in-frame ones, dropping some. The sample has 120,000 or so clones, 78% seen once. The sample taken for sequencing was peripheral blood. The receptors derive from a man between 65 and 85 years old with acute or convalescent COVID-19.

The chain links TRBV30 to TRBJ2-1; D not resolved. The CDR3 is 14 residues long. In germline, CDR1 is GTSNPN, CDR2 SVGIG (reference sequence). Trimming left V 2 bases short and J 2 bases short, with 10 bases between. In nucleotides, the CDR3 is TGTGCCTGGAGTCCCGTGGGCGCCTACAATGAGCAGTTCTTC. Its translation is CAWSPVGAYNEQFF.

The rearrangement uses TRBV7-2 and TRBJ2-7; 14 bases line up with TRBD2. In germline, CDR1 is SGHTA, CDR2 FQGNSA. The CDR3 runs to 18 residues. After removal of 0 bases from V and 2 bases from J, the junction contained 6 bases not matched to a gene. CDR3 amino acids: CASSLAGLAGEPAYEQYF. The DNA for the CDR3 is TGTGCCAGCAGCTTAGCGGGACTAGCGGGGGAACCAGCCTACGAGCAGTACTTC. The full variable domain, rest sourced from reference TRBV7-2 and TRBJ2-7, is GAGVSQSPSNKVTEKGKDVELRCDPISGHTALYWYRQSLGQGLEFLIYFQGNSAPDKSGLPSDRFSAERTGGSVSTLTIQRTQQEDSAVYLCASSLAGLAGEPAYEQYFGPGTRLTVT.

The chain uses TRBV10-3 and TRBJ1-1; D is ambiguous. V dropped 3 bases and J dropped 0 bases, with 17 bases sitting between them. Germline V lookup: CDR1 ENHRY, CDR2 SYGVKD. CDR3 length equals 17 residues. The CDR3 DNA reads TGTGCCATCAGTGATTCGAAGGGAGACTTCATGAACACTGAAGCTTTCTTT. Translation: CAISDSKGDFMNTEAFF.

The V and J genes are TRBV5-4 and TRBJ2-3, with TRBD2 matching 9 bases. In germline, CDR1 is SGHNT, CDR2 YYREEE (reference sequence). CDR3 length: 14 residues. V was clipped by 0 bases and J by 6 bases; unmatched bases: 2. The CDR3 DNA sequence: TGTGCCAGCAGCTTGGCTAGCGGGGATGATACGCAGTATTTT. It translates to CASSLASGDDTQYF.

The chain recombines TRBV5-1 with TRBJ2-1, with TRBD1 matching over 10 bases. Germline lookup yields CDR1 SGHRS and CDR2 YFSETQ. This CDR3 is built from 16 residues. Trimming took 0 bases from V and 8 from J; bases not matched to a gene: 8. CDR3 in DNA: TGCGCCAGCAGCTTGGTATCGCGACAGGGGGCCGATGAGCAGTTCTTC. Translation gives CASSLVSRQGADEQFF.

This chain links TRBV5-4 with TRBJ1-1, with D tentatively TRBD1 (5 bases). V was shortened by 3 bases and J by 1 base, with 7 bases between the two germline ends. Germline CDR1 is SGHNT and CDR2 is YYREEE (reference sequence). This CDR3 region has 13 residues. In DNA, the CDR3 is TGTGCCAGCAGCTCGACAGCGAACACTGAAGCTTTCTTT. Amino acid sequence: CASSSTANTEAFF.

The chain recombines TRBV7-6 with TRBJ2-3; D not resolved. Trimming removed 2 bases at V and 10 bases at J, with 10 bases between. Germline-derived CDR1 and CDR2 are SGHVS and FNYEAQ. This CDR3 has 12 amino acids. The CDR3 spells CASSLRDSAQYF. CDR3 nucleotides: TGTGCCAGCAGCTTAAGAGACTCAGCGCAGTATTTT.

The chain couples TRBV7-6 to TRBJ1-1; TRBD1 agrees at 9 bases. The J segment lost 1 base and the V segment lost 5 bases, leaving 5 bases of the junction unmatched. Germline CDR1 is SGHVS and CDR2 is FNYEAQ. The CDR3 is 15 amino acids. CDR3 in amino acids: CASSPRQGENTEAFF. The CDR3 bases are TGTGCCAGCAGCCCGAGACAGGGGGAGAACACTGAAGCTTTCTTT.

This rearrangement joins TRBV11-2 to TRBJ1-3, with TRBD1 identical over 7 bases. With 5 bases clipped from V and 3 bases from J, the junction kept 4 bases outside the gene matches. The CDR3 loop spans 14 amino acids. Germline CDR1 and CDR2: SGHAT and FQNNGV. For the CDR3, the DNA is TGTGCCAGCAGCCTCACAGGGGTTGGAAACACCATATATTTT. Its protein is CASSLTGVGNTIYF.

This clone has a count of ten or more. The chain couples TRBV7-2 to TRBJ2-1, with TRBD2 as a possible D gene (5 bases). With 1 base removed from V and 5 bases from J, the gap between germline ends came to 18 bases. From germline, CDR1 is SGHTA and CDR2 FQGNSA. The CDR3 is 17 residues long. CDR3 bases: TGTGCCAGCAGCTTAGGAACATCGCCCTTCGGGGACAATGAGCAGTTCTTC. The encoded protein is CASSLGTSPFGDNEQFF. The whole variable domain, filled in from reference TRBV7-2 and TRBJ2-1, reads GAGVSQSPSNKVTEKGKDVELRCDPISGHTALYWYRQSLGQGLEFLIYFQGNSAPDKSGLPSDRFSAERTGGSVSTLTIQRTQQEDSAVYLCASSLGTSPFGDNEQFFGPGTRLTVL.

V is TRBV2 and J is TRBJ2-2, with TRBD1 as a possible D gene (6 bases). With 7 bases removed from V and 2 bases from J, the gap between germline ends came to 11 bases. Germline V gene sequence: CDR1 SNHLY, CDR2 FYNNEI. This CDR3 contains 14 residues. The CDR3 coding sequence is TGTGCCAGCACCGGGACATTTAACACCGGGGAGCTGTTTTTT. Its protein product is CASTGTFNTGELFF.

A few counts support this clone. This chain joins TRBV3-1 (or the pseudogene TRBV3-2) and TRBJ1-2, with unresolved D. The V end was cut by 5 bases, the J end by 6 bases, with 13 bases between. Germline assignment: CDR1 LGHDT and CDR2 YNNKEL (reference sequence). The CDR3 contains 13 residues. CDR3 sequence: CASSAAPGDGYTF. For the CDR3, the DNA is TGTGCCAGCAGCGCGGCGCCCGGCGATGGCTACACCTTC.

The rearrangement joins TRBV18 to TRBJ1-2; 8 bases align to TRBD1. This CDR3 comprises 15 residues. Looked up from germline, CDR1 is KGHSH and CDR2 is LQKENI. Losses at the gene ends were 3 bases for V and 4 bases for J; bases not matched to a gene: 7. For the CDR3, the DNA is TGTGCCAGCTCACCTAAGACAGGGGCATCCTATGGCTACACCTTC. Amino acid sequence: CASSPKTGASYGYTF.

The V and J genes are TRBV4-2 and TRBJ2-7; tentatively, D is TRBD1 (5 bases). The CDR3 sequence is 13 residues long. V was cut by 6 bases and J by 3 bases, with 12 bases left in between. Germline loops: CDR1 LGHNA, CDR2 YNFKEQ. This chain's CDR3 is CASSRTPFYEQYF. The CDR3 DNA reads as TGTGCCAGCAGTCGGACACCGTTCTACGAGCAGTACTTC.

The chain combines TRBV15 with TRBJ1-3; the D is unclear. This CDR3 has 16 amino acids. Germline values: CDR1 LNHNV, CDR2 YYDKDF (reference sequence). V lost 0 bases and J 0 bases, leaving 9 bases between the germline ends. The CDR3 is CATSRDHTRSGNTIYF. The CDR3, as DNA: TGTGCCACCAGCAGAGATCACACACGCTCTGGAAACACCATATATTTT. Together with reference TRBV15 and TRBJ1-3, the CDR3 gives the full variable domain: DAMVIQNPRYQVTQFGKPVTLSCSQTLNHNVMYWYQQKSSQAPKLLFHYYDKDFNNEADTPDNFQSRRPNTSFCFLDIRSPGLGDTAMYLCATSRDHTRSGNTIYFGEGSWLTVV.

A few counts support this clone. The chain couples TRBV28 to TRBJ1-1; the D is unclear. This CDR3 contains 12 residues. Trimming left V 8 bases short and J 5 bases short, with 12 bases between. CDR1 MDHEN and CDR2 SYDVKM come from the germline V gene. The DNA of the CDR3 is TGTGCCAGCCACCATCGGGGTACTGAAGCTTTCTTT. Encoded protein: CASHHRGTEAFF.

The rearrangement uses TRBV7-3 and TRBJ1-1; D perhaps matches TRBD1 (6 bases). CDR3 length: 14 residues. CDR1 and CDR2 from the germline V gene are SGHTA and FQGTGA. The V gene lost 4 bases and the J gene lost 1 base, with 10 bases spanning the gap. Written as DNA, the CDR3 is TGTGCCAGCAGCTCGGGACACGCGAACACTGAAGCTTTCTTT. It encodes CASSSGHANTEAFF.

This clone showed up just a few times. The chain combines TRBV5-1 with TRBJ1-2; D gene uncertain. The length of the CDR3 is 13 residues. V lost 0 bases to trimming and J lost 0 bases, with 3 bases between them. Germline-derived CDR1 and CDR2 are SGHRS and YFSETQ. As DNA, the CDR3 is TGCGCCAGCAGCTTGGTATCTAACTATGGCTACACCTTC. This translates into CASSLVSNYGYTF.

V is TRBV5-1 and J is TRBJ1-1; 8 bases align to TRBD1. V trimming: 1 base; J trimming: 0 bases; junction bases outside the gene matches: 5. The CDR3 loop spans 16 amino acids. Germline CDR1 is SGHRS and CDR2 is YFSETQ. The DNA of the CDR3 is TGCGCCAGCAGCTTGCTGCCAGGGGGCCTGAACACTGAAGCTTTCTTT. Translating it yields CASSLLPGGLNTEAFF. Full variable domain (outside the CDR3, taken from reference TRBV5-1 and TRBJ1-1): KAGVTQTPRYLIKTRGQQVTLSCSPISGHRSVSWYQQTPGQGLQFLFEYFSETQRNKGNFPGRFSGRQFSNSRSEMNVSTLELGDSALYLCASSLLPGGLNTEAFFGQGTRLTVV.

The chain combines TRBV5-1 with TRBJ2-3; tentative D call: TRBD2 (6 bases). The V gene lost 6 bases and the J gene lost 7 bases, with 21 bases spanning the gap. The V gene's germline CDR1 is SGHRS and CDR2 YFSETQ. CDR3 length: 15 amino acids. The CDR3 DNA reads TGCGCCAGCAAGCTTATGGGGCGGGGCCCCAATACGCAGTATTTT. Its translation is CASKLMGRGPNTQYF.

In this sample, this clone turned up once. CDR3 loop: CASSQAVSGLAGGVSGELFF. DNA of the CDR3: TGCGCCAGCAGCCAAGCTGTGTCCGGACTAGCGGGGGGCGTGTCCGGGGAGCTGTTTTTT. This chain links TRBV4-3 with TRBJ2-2; 14 bases are a match to TRBD2. The trim removed 1 base at V and 6 bases at J, leaving 13 bases unmatched. This CDR3 region has 20 residues. CDR1 and CDR2 from the germline V gene are LGHNA and YSLEER.

The V and J genes are TRBV3-1 (or the pseudogene TRBV3-2) and TRBJ2-3, with 8 bases fitting TRBD1. J gave up 1 base and V 4 bases, and 10 bases lay outside the gene matches. CDR3 size: 17 residues. Looked up from germline, CDR1 is LGHDT and CDR2 is YNNKEL (reference sequence). CDR3 amino acids: CASSPQGAGGGTDTQYF. The CDR3 nucleotides read TGTGCCAGCAGCCCTCAGGGGGCCGGGGGAGGCACAGATACGCAGTATTTT.

The chain carries TRBV6-5 and TRBJ1-1; D is undetermined. Germline lookup yields CDR1 MNHEY and CDR2 SVGAGI. V shed 11 bases and J shed 3 bases, with 10 bases lying between them. The CDR3 consists of 11 residues. CDR3 in amino acids: CAVGRDTEAFF. DNA for the CDR3: TGTGCCGTCGGGAGGGACACTGAAGCTTTCTTT.

The chain links TRBV6-2 or TRBV6-3 to TRBJ1-5; the D is unclear. Between the trimmed V and J ends, which lost 2 bases and 0 bases, there was a span of 11 bases. Germline values: CDR1 MNHEY, CDR2 SVGEGT. This CDR3 is built from 16 residues. CDR3 DNA: TGTGCCAGCAGTTACGACTTGAAATATAGCAATCAGCCCCAGCATTTT. This codes for CASSYDLKYSNQPQHF.

This chain connects TRBV30 to TRBJ2-5; perhaps TRBD1 as D (5 bases). Deletions cut 4 bases from V and 1 base from J, with 16 bases between. The germline CDR1 and CDR2 sequences are GTSNPN and SVGIG (reference sequence). This CDR3 is built from 15 residues. The CDR3 DNA reads as TGTGCCTGGAAGGGTCGACAGAGATCCCAAGAGACCCAGTACTTC. It is translated as CAWKGRQRSQETQYF.